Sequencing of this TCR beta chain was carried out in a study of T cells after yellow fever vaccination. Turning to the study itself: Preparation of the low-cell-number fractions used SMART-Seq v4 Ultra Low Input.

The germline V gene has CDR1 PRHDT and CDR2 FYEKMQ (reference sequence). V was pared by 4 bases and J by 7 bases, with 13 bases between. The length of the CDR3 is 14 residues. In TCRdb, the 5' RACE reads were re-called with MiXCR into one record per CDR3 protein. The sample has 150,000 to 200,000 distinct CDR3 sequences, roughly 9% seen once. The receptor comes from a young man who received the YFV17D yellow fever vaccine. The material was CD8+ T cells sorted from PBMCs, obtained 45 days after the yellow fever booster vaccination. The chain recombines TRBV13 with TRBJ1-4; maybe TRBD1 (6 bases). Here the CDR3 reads CASSSLGGGEKLFF. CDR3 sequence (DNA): TGTGCCAGCAGCTCCCTCGGGGGCGGTGAAAAACTGTTTTTT.